The source of this T cell receptor (beta chain) is a study of control samples from healthy donors and cancer patients. Some clones are missing from TCRdb's copy, which holds only in-frame ones; the method was immunoSEQ multiplex PCR. The sample lists 100,000 or so clones, about 89% seen once, with less than 8.5% in the top ten. Germline V gene lookup returns CDR1 SGHNT and CDR2 YENEEA. The CDR3 runs to 14 residues. Deletions cut 5 bases from V and 11 bases from J, with 19 bases between. The clonotype was recovered from a man under 40 in good health. The chain combines TRBV11-3 with TRBJ2-1; maybe TRBD1 (5 bases). The sequenced sample consisted of blood. CDR3 loop: CASSPSDSSLKQFF. The CDR3 DNA reads TGTGCCAGCAGCCCGAGCGACAGTAGCTTAAAGCAGTTCTTC. Filled out from reference TRBV11-3 and TRBJ2-1, the complete variable domain reads EAGVVQSPRYKIIEKKQPVAFWCNPISGHNTLYWYLQNLGQGPELLIRYENEEAVDDSQLPKDRFSAERLKGVDSTLKIQPAELGDSAVYLCASSPSDSSLKQFFGPGTRLTVL.